This record looks at one T cell receptor beta chain sequence and its context. Its antigen is still unknown. Base qualities are missing; no much larger clone stands one base away. The sample is drawn from a study of blood T cell repertoires in COVID-19 (dated by TCRdb to 2020 to 2022). Some background on the complete study: Collaborator samples came from the United States, Italy and Spain and covered acute and convalescent phases of COVID-19. The prospective study material was composed of cDNA or gDNA derived from T cells, B-cell-depleted T cells, or PBMCs. Sample metadata almost always included a de-identified subject ID, COVID-19 status, age in years and sex. Where available, HLA class I and class II types were obtained from metadata supplied by the sample provider rather than from assay-based typing. The samples were drawn from the first 160 participants of the ongoing ImmuneRACE study and from over a thousand subjects provided by 6 global collaborators. Subjects who had been exposed to COVID-19, were actively infected with it, or had recovered from it provided the deeply sampled blood TCRbeta repertoires that made up the dataset. The repertoires were released in a freely available public database meant as a resource for research on the immune response to SARS-CoV-2. Overall study outcomes, separate from this receptor: Clinical and demographic metadata were provided uncurated, with the amount varying by source and participant.

The CDR3 runs 15 amino acids, cysteine and phenylalanine included. The read is trimmed to its CDR3 DNA, 45 bases read in frame from base 1. Sequences MNHEY (CDR1) and SVGAGI (CDR2) are obtained from the germline V gene. Trimming accounts for 6 bases at V and 6 bases at J, while the number of junction bases matched to no gene is 5. TCRbeta CDR3 regions were amplified from genomic DNA using the immunoSEQ Assay, a bias-controlled multiplex PCR. The original pipeline was this. The number of nucleated cells in each sample was estimated by amplification of reference gene primers within the assay. To quantify the absolute abundance of each unique TCRbeta CDR3 rearrangement, sequence reads were collapsed and filtered. For each sample, productive Simpson clonality was calculated as the square root of Simpson's diversity index across productive rearrangements. This is the immuneACCESS table as TCRdb keeps it, with only in-frame sequences that have V and J called. A part of the clones is gone; compared with another copy, unresolved V genes explain less than half, and the rest is unexplained. Clone size and V and J calls were adopted from that table, with D and trimming inferred from the DNA. The sample table holds 6,500 to 8,000 clones, of which roughly 88% were seen once. The biggest ten clones account for about 10% of the sample.

The collaborating institutions used their own protocols to collect whole blood in K2EDTA tubes. Collaborator samples were shipped for TCRbeta analysis as frozen whole blood, isolated PBMCs, or DNA extracted from either sample type. Sequencing was carried out using peripheral blood. This receptor was identified in a human donor with active COVID-19. The donor label of this sample is uncertain. This chain joins TRBV6-5 to TRBJ2-3, with 14 junctional bases fitting TRBD2. This receptor has the CDR3 CASSPGLAGVDTQYF. The DNA sequence is TGTGCCAGCAGCCCGGGACTAGCGGGAGTCGATACGCAGTATTTT.